This T cell receptor (beta chain) was captured by sequencing in a study of Graves' ophthalmopathy and Graves' hyperthyroidism. Researchers took RNA transcripts and amplified TCR beta CDR3 regions from them. HTBI-primed first-round RT-PCR preceded second-round multiplex PCR. Via MiXCR, TCRdb re-called the multiplex PCR reads, giving one row per CDR3 protein. Among hundreds of thousands of distinct CDR3 sequences listed, around 20% were seen once. This clonotype was detected ten times or more. Hyperthyroidism qualified as stable when ophthalmopathy did not develop within 18 months of follow-up. Patients in the hyperthyroidism group, adults aged 18 to 65, were newly diagnosed, under 2 months' duration. Clinical symptoms, serum thyroxine, TRAb, thyroid ultrasound and orbital computed tomography were relied on for diagnosis. This CDR3 spans 17 amino acids. Trimming shortened V by 1 base and J by 6 bases, and 21 bases separated the two germline ends. CDR1 is DFQATT and CDR2 is SNEGSKA in the germline V gene (reference sequence).

The sequenced sample consisted of peripheral blood. V is TRBV20-1 and J is TRBJ2-2, with D possibly matching TRBD1 (7 bases). The TCR sequence derives from a woman aged 18-30 years with stable Graves' hyperthyroidism. The CDR3 reads CSARVTPDRRGAGELFF. Here the CDR3 DNA reads TGCAGTGCTAGAGTAACCCCGGACAGGCGGGGTGCCGGGGAGCTGTTTTTT.